This T cell receptor beta chain was documented in a study of blood T cells in healthy people across ages. Sample-barcoded 5' priming and a J-beta primer mix drove a second PCR of roughly 6 to 12 cycles. TCRdb analysed the 5' RACE reads with MiXCR anew, one entry per CDR3 protein. Here the sample spans about 1.5 million distinct CDR3 sequences, 42% being singletons. The germline gives CDR1 MNHEY, CDR2 SMNVEV (reference sequence). CDR3 length: 17 amino acids. V dropped 5 bases and J dropped 3; count of bases not matched to a gene: 6. Sequencing used blood. The receptor was isolated from a young woman in good health. This sequence joins TRBV27 and TRBJ2-1, with 14 bases aligning to TRBD2. The CDR3 bases are TGTGCCAGCAGTGGGACTAGCGGGAGTCCCCTCTACAATGAGCAGTTCTTC. Its protein product is CASSGTSGSPLYNEQFF.